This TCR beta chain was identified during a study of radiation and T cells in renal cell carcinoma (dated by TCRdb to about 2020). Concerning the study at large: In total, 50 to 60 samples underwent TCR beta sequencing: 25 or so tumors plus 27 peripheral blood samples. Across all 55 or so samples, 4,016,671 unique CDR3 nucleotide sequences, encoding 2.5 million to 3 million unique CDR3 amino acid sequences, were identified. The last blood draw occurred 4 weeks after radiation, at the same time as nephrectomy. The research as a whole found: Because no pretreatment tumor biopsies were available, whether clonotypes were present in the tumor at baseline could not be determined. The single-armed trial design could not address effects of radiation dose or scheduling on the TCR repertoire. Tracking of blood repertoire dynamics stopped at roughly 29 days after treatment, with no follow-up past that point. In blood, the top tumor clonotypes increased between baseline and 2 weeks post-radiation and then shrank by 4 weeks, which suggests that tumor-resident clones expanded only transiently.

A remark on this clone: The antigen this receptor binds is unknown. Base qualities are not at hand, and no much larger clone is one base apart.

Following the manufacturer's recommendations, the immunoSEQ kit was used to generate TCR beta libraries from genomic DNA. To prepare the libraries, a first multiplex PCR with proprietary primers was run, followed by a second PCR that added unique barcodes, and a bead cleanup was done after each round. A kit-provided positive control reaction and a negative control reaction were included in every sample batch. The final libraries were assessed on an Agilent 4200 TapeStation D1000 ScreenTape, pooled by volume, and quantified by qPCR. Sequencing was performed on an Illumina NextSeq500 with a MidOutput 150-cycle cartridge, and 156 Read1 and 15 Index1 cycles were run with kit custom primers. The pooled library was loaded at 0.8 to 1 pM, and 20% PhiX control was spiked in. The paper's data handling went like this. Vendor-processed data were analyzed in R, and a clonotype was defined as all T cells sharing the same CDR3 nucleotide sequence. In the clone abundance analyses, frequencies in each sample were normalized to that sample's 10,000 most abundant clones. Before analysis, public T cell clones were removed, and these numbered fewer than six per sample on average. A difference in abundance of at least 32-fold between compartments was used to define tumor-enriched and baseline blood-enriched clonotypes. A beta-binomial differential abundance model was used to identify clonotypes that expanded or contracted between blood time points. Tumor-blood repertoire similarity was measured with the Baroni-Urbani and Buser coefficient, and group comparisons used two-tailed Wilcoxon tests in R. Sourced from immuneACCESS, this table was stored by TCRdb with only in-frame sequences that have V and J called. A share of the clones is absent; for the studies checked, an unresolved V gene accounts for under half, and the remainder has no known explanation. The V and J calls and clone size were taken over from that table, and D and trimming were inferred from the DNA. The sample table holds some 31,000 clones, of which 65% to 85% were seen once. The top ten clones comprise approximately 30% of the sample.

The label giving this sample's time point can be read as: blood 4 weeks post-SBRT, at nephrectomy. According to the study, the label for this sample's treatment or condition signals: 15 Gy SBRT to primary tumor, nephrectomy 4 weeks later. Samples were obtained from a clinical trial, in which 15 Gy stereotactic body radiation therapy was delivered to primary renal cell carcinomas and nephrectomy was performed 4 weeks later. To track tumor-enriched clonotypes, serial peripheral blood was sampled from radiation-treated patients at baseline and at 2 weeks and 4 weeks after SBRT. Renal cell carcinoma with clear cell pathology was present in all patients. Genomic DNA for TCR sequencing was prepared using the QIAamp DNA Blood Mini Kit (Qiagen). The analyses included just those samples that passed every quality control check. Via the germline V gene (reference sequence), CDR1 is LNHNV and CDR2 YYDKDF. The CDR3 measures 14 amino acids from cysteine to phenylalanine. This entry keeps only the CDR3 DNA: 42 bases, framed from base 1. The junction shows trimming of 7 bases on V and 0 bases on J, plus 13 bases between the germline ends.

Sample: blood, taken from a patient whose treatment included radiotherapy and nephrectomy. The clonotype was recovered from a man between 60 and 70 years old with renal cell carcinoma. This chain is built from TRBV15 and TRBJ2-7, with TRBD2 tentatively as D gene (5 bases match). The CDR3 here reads CATKDGVSSYEQYF. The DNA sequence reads TGTGCCACCAAGGACGGGGTTAGCTCCTACGAGCAGTACTTC.